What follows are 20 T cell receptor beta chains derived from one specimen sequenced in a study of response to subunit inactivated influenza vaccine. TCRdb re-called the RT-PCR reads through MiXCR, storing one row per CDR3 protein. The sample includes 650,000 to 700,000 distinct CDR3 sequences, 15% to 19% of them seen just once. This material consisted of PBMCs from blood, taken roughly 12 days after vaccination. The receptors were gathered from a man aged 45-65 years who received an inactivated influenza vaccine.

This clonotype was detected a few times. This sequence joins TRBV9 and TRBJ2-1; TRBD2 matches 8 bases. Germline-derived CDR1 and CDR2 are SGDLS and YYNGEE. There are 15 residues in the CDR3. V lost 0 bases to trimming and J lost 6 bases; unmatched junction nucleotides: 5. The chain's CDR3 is CASSVAAGGFNEQFF. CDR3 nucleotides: TGTGCCAGCAGCGTAGCCGCGGGGGGTTTCAATGAGCAGTTCTTC.

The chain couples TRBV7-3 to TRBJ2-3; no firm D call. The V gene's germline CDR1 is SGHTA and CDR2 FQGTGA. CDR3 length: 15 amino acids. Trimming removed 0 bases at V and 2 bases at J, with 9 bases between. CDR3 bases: TGTGCCAGCAGCTTAACTGCGCTGGCCACAGATACGCAGTATTTT. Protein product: CASSLTALATDTQYF.

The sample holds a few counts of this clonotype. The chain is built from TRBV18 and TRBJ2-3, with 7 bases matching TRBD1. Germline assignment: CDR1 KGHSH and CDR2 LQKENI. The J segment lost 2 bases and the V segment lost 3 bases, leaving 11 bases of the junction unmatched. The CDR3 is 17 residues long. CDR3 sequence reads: CASSPYYSGTDTDTQYF. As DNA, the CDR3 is TGTGCCAGCTCACCTTATTATTCCGGGACAGACACAGATACGCAGTATTTT.

DNA for the CDR3: TGTGCCAGCAGCTTCGGCAGTAGGGAGACCCAGTACTTC. It encodes CASSFGSRETQYF. This chain links TRBV7-9 with TRBJ2-5; no definite D call. V was clipped by 3 bases and J by 5 bases, with 10 bases between them. The CDR3 length is 13 residues. Germline V lookup: CDR1 SEHNR, CDR2 FQNEAQ (reference sequence).

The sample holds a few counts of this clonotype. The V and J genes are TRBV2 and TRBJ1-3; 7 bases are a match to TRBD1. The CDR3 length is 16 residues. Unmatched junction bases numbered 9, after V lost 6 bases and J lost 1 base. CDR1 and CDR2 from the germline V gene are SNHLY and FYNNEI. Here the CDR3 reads CASSNQPGQSGNTIYF. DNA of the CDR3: TGTGCCAGCAGCAACCAACCGGGACAGTCTGGAAACACCATATATTTT.

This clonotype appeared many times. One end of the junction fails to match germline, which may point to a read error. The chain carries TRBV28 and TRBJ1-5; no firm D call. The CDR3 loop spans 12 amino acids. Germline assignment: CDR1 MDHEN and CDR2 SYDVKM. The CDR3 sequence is CASSLLGQPQHF. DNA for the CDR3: TGTGCCAGCAGCTTATTGGGCCAGCCCCAGCATTTT.

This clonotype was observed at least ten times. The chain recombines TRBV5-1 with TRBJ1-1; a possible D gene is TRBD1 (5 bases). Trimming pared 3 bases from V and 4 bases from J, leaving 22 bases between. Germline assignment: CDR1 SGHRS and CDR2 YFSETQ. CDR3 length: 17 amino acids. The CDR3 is CASSSQPSGTGGTEAFF. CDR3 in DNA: TGCGCCAGCAGCTCGCAACCCTCCGGGACCGGGGGCACTGAAGCTTTCTTT. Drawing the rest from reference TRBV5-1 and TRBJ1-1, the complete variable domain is KAGVTQTPRYLIKTRGQQVTLSCSPISGHRSVSWYQQTPGQGLQFLFEYFSETQRNKGNFPGRFSGRQFSNSRSEMNVSTLELGDSALYLCASSSQPSGTGGTEAFFGQGTRLTVV.

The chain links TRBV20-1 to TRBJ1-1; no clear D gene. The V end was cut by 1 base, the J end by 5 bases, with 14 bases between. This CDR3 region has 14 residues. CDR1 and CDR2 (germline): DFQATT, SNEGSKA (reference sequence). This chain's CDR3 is CSARAEAPGTEAFF. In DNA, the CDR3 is TGCAGTGCTAGAGCGGAGGCCCCGGGGACTGAAGCTTTCTTT.

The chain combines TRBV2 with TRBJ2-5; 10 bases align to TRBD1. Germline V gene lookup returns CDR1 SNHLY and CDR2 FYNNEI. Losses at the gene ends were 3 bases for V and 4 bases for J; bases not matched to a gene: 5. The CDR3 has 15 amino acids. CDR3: CASSEVTGGSETQYF. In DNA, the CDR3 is TGTGCCAGCAGTGAGGTGACAGGGGGCTCAGAGACCCAGTACTTC.

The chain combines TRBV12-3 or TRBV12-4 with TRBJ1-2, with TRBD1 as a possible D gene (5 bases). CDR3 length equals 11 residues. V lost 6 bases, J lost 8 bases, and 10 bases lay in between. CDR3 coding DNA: TGTGCCAGCAGCACGGGGGAGGGCTACACCTTC. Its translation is CASSTGEGYTF.

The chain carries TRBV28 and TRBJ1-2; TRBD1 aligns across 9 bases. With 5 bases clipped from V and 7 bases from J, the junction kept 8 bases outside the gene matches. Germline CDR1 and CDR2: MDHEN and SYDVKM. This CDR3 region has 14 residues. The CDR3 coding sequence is TGTGCCAGCAGTATACAGGGGGCGCGGTTTGGCTACACCTTC. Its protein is CASSIQGARFGYTF.

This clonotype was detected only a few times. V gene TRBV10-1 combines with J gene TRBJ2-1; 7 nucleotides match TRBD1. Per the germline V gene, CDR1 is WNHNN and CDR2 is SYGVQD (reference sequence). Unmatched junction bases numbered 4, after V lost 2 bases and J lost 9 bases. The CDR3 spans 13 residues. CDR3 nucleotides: TGCGCCAGCAGTGAGACACAGGGGTTTGAGCAGTTCTTC. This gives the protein CASSETQGFEQFF.

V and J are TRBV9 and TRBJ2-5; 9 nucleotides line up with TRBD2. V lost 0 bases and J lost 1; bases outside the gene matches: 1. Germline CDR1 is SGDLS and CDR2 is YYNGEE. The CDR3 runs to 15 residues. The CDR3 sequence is CASSVASGAQETQYF. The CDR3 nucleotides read TGTGCCAGCAGCGTAGCTAGCGGGGCCCAAGAGACCCAGTACTTC. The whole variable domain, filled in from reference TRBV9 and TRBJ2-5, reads DSGVTQTPKHLITATGQRVTLRCSPRSGDLSVYWYQQSLDQGLQFLIQYYNGEERAKGNILERFSAQQFPDLHSELNLSSLELGDSALYFCASSVASGAQETQYFGPGTRLLVL.

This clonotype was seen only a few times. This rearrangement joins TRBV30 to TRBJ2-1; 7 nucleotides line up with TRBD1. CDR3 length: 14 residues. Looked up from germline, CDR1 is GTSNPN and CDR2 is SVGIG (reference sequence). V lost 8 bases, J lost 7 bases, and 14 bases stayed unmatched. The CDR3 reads CARKTGADVNEQFF. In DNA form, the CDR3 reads TGTGCCAGGAAAACAGGGGCGGACGTGAATGAGCAGTTCTTC.

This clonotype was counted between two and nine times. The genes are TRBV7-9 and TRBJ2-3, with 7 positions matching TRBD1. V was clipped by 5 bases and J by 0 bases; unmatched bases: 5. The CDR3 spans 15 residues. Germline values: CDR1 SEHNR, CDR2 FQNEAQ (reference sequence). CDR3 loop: CASSPGQDSTDTQYF. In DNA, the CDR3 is TGTGCCAGCAGCCCAGGACAGGACAGCACAGATACGCAGTATTTT. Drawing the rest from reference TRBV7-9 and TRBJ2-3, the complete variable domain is DTGVSQNPRHKITKRGQNVTFRCDPISEHNRLYWYRQTLGQGPEFLTYFQNEAQLEKSRLLSDRFSAERPKGSFSTLEIQRTEQGDSAMYLCASSPGQDSTDTQYFGPGTRLTVL.

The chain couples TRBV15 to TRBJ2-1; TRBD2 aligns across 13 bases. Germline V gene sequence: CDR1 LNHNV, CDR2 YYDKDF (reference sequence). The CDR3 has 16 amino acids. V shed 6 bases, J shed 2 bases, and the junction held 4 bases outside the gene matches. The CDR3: CATRGTSGMPYNEQFF. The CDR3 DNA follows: TGTGCCACCAGAGGGACTAGCGGGATGCCCTACAATGAGCAGTTCTTC.

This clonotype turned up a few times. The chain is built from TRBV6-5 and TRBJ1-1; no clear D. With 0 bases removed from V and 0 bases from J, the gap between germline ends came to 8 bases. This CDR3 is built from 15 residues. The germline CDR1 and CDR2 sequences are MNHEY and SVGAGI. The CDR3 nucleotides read TGTGCCAGCAGTTACTCTATAGGGCTGAACACTGAAGCTTTCTTT. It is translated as CASSYSIGLNTEAFF.

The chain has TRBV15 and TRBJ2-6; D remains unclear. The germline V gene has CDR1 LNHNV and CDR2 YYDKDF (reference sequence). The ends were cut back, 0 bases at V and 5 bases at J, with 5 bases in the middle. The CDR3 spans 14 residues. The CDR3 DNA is TGTGCCACCAGCAGAGATGTCAGGGCCAACGTCCTGACTTTC. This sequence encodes CATSRDVRANVLTF.

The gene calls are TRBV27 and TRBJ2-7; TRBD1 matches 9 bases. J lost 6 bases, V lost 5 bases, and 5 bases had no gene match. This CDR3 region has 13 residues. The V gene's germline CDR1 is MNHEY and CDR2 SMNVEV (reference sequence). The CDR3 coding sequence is TGTGCCAGCAGTACACAGGGGGCCCTCGAGCAGTACTTC. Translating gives CASSTQGALEQYF.

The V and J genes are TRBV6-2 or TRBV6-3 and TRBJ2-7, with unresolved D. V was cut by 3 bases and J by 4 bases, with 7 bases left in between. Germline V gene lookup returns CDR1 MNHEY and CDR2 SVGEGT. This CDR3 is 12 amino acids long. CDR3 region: CASSYSEYEQYF. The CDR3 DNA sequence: TGTGCCAGCAGTTATTCGGAATACGAGCAGTACTTC.